This note documents a single T cell receptor beta chain sequence. CDR1 and CDR2 (germline): DFQATT, SNEGSKA (reference sequence). The CDR3 spans 16 residues. Germline trimming cut 5 bases from V and 1 base from J; bases unmatched to any gene: 6. The record originates from a study of T-cell reconstitution after alpha-beta-depleted transplantation in children. The TCRbeta library incorporated unique molecular identifiers. TCRdb processed the PCR reads anew with MiXCR; each CDR3 protein has one entry. The sample records hundreds of thousands of distinct CDR3 sequences, 8% to 11% being singletons. The sample here was PBMCs, taken before TCRalphabeta/CD19-depleted stem cell transplant. The sequence was collected from a child aged 2 to 15 with inherited bone marrow failure, due to receive a stem cell transplant. The J gene is TRBJ2-2, the V gene TRBV20-1, with TRBD1 matching over 11 bases. CDR3 sequence (DNA): TGCAGTGCTCGGGACAGGGGGAGGGGGAACACCGGGGAGCTGTTTTTT. This sequence encodes CSARDRGRGNTGELFF.